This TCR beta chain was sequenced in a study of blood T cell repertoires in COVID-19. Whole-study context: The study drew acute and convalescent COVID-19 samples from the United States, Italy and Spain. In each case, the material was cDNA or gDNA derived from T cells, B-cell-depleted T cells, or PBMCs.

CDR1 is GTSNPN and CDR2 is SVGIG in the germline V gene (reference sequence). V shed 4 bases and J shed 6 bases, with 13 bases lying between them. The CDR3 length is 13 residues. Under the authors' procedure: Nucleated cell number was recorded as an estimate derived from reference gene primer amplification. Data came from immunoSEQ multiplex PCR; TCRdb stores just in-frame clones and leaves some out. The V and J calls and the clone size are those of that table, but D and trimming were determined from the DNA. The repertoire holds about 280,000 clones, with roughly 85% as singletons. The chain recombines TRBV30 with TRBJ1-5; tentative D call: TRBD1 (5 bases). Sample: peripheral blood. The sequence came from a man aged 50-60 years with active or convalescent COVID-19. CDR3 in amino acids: CAWNAQGGQPQHF. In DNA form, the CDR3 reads TGTGCCTGGAATGCCCAGGGAGGTCAGCCCCAGCATTTT.